Below, 30 T cell receptor beta chains from the same sample are listed, as sequenced in a study of blood T cell repertoires in COVID-19. Sequencing was performed with immunoSEQ multiplex PCR; in TCRdb, only in-frame clones are kept and a portion is missing. The sample lists roughly 120,000 clones; roughly four fifths were seen once. Material for sequencing was peripheral blood. The receptors derive from a man older than 75 with COVID-19, enrolled during active disease.

The rearrangement joins TRBV2 to TRBJ2-5, with TRBD2 as a possible D gene (5 bases). Per the germline V gene, CDR1 is SNHLY and CDR2 is FYNNEI. V gave up 4 bases and J gave up 5 bases, with 11 bases separating them. The CDR3 is 13 residues long. The CDR3 reads CASSGPSLETQYF. CDR3 bases: TGTGCCAGCAGTGGGCCTAGCTTGGAGACCCAGTACTTC.

This chain links TRBV5-1 with TRBJ2-3, with 13 nucleotides matching TRBD2. The germline V gene has CDR1 SGHRS and CDR2 YFSETQ. V was clipped by 8 bases and J by 1 base; unmatched bases: 7. This CDR3 comprises 16 residues. The CDR3 DNA follows: TGCGCCAGTACTAGCGGGAGGGCCGCGGGCACAGATACGCAGTATTTT. Translation gives CASTSGRAAGTDTQYF.

This chain joins TRBV7-2 and TRBJ2-1; 9 bases map to TRBD2. Trimming at V came to 4 bases and at J to 2 bases, leaving 3 bases not matched to a gene. There are 15 residues in the CDR3. Germline V gene lookup returns CDR1 SGHTA and CDR2 FQGNSA. CDR3 residues: CASSSGLATYNEQFF. Written as DNA, the CDR3 is TGTGCCAGCAGCTCCGGACTAGCGACCTACAATGAGCAGTTCTTC.

The chain recombines TRBV18 with TRBJ2-3, with TRBD1 matching over 7 bases. The ends lost 0 bases at V and 5 bases at J; junction bases unmatched: 5. CDR1 is KGHSH and CDR2 is LQKENI in the germline V gene. This CDR3 is built from 15 residues. CDR3 amino acids: CASSPPGTVRDTQYF. CDR3 sequence (DNA): TGTGCCAGCTCACCACCCGGGACAGTCAGAGATACGCAGTATTTT.

This clone was recorded once. The CDR3 DNA reads TGTGCCAGCAGTCAAAGGAGGGGCCCCTACAATGAGCAGTTCTTC. As protein: CASSQRRGPYNEQFF. The chain combines TRBV27 with TRBJ2-1, with D maybe TRBD2 (6 bases). This CDR3 comprises 15 residues. CDR1 is MNHEY, CDR2 SMNVEV, per germline (reference sequence). V shed 5 bases and J shed 2 bases, with 13 bases lying between them.

This rearrangement joins TRBV13 to TRBJ2-1, with a weak D call TRBD1 (5 bases). There are 11 residues in the CDR3. Germline V CDR1 and CDR2: PRHDT, FYEKMQ (reference sequence). Trimming took 8 bases from V and 7 from J, leaving 9 bases between them. CDR3 sequence: CASGATNEQFF. In nucleotides, the CDR3 is TGTGCCAGCGGGGCCACGAATGAGCAGTTCTTC.

The chain uses TRBV19 and TRBJ1-2, with 9 bases lining up with TRBD1. The ends lost 3 bases at V and 4 bases at J; junction bases unmatched: 6. CDR1 and CDR2 (germline): LNHDA, SQIVND (reference sequence). This CDR3 is built from 15 residues. The CDR3 sequence is CASSIWDREPYGYTF. DNA of the CDR3: TGTGCCAGTAGTATCTGGGACAGGGAACCCTATGGCTACACCTTC.

The V and J genes are TRBV5-4 and TRBJ2-7; TRBD2 agrees at 8 bases. This CDR3 contains 16 residues. V lost 0 bases, J lost 3 bases, and 8 bases stayed unmatched. The germline V gene has CDR1 SGHNT and CDR2 YYREEE (reference sequence). CDR3 sequence (DNA): TGTGCCAGCAGCTTGGGCCGGGGGGGAGGCCTCTACGAGCAGTACTTC. It encodes CASSLGRGGGLYEQYF. The full variable domain, in which reference TRBV5-4 and TRBJ2-7 provide the parts outside the CDR3, is ETGVTQSPTHLIKTRGQQVTLRCSSQSGHNTVSWYQQALGQGPQFIFQYYREEENGRGNFPPRFSGLQFPNYSSELNVNALELDDSALYLCASSLGRGGGLYEQYFGPGTRLTVT.

Points on this clone: Other DNA sequences of this sample code for an identical CDR3. The chain joins TRBV5-1 to TRBJ1-1; D is uncertain. There are 13 residues in the CDR3. The V gene's germline CDR1 is SGHRS and CDR2 YFSETQ. Trimming took 5 bases from V and 1 from J, leaving 9 bases between them. In DNA form, the CDR3 reads TGCGCCAGCAGGTCGGGGTCGAACACTGAAGCTTTCTTT. Encoded protein: CASRSGSNTEAFF.

The rearrangement uses TRBV6-5 and TRBJ1-6; no definite D call. The germline CDR1 and CDR2 sequences are MNHEY and SVGAGI. Trimming removed 4 bases from V and 12 bases from J, with 19 bases in between. The CDR3 has 15 residues. Written as DNA, the CDR3 is TGTGCCAGCAGTTCCCAAATAGGACCGAGGGAACCCCTCCACTTT. Amino acid sequence: CASSSQIGPREPLHF.

This chain links TRBV7-2 with TRBJ2-3, with no clear D. The V end was cut by 5 bases, the J end by 2 bases, with 8 bases between. The V gene's germline CDR1 is SGHTA and CDR2 FQGNSA. The CDR3 loop spans 13 amino acids. CDR3 sequence (DNA): TGTGCCAGCAGCCTGGAGTTCACAGATACGCAGTATTTT. It specifies CASSLEFTDTQYF.

A few counts support this clone. The chain recombines TRBV6-2 or TRBV6-3 with TRBJ2-2; 9 bases line up with TRBD1. Germline assignment: CDR1 MNHEY and CDR2 SVGEGT. Trimming cost V 6 bases and J 7 bases; bases outside gene matches: 6. This CDR3 is 14 amino acids long. The DNA for the CDR3 is TGTGCCAGCAGCCTACAGGGGGCGTTCGGGGAGCTGTTTTTT. Protein: CASSLQGAFGELFF.

This sequence joins TRBV6-6 and TRBJ1-4; D not resolved. Trimming removed 6 bases at V and 4 bases at J, with 15 bases between. The CDR3 runs to 15 residues. Germline-derived CDR1 and CDR2 are MNHNY and SVGAGI (reference sequence). The CDR3, as DNA: TGTGCCAGCAGACTTGAGGCCAGCGGTAATGAAAAACTGTTTTTT. It specifies CASRLEASGNEKLFF.

The gene calls are TRBV10-3 and TRBJ2-1; 15 nucleotides match TRBD2. The CDR3 length is 15 residues. V gave up 6 bases and J gave up 7 bases; unmatched junction bases: 4. CDR1 and CDR2 (germline): ENHRY, SYGVKD. The CDR3 loop is CAISAGTSGGNEQFF. The CDR3 nucleotides are TGTGCCATCAGCGCAGGGACTAGCGGGGGGAATGAGCAGTTCTTC.

This clone was detected only a few times. The rearrangement links TRBV29-1 to TRBJ1-1, with TRBD1 identical over 7 bases. The CDR3 is made up of 12 amino acids. Germline V gives CDR1 SQVTM, CDR2 ANQGSEA. J lost 3 bases, V lost 5 bases, and 3 bases had no gene match. The CDR3 bases are TGCAGCGTTAGACAGGGTGACACTGAAGCTTTCTTT. Encoded protein: CSVRQGDTEAFF.

This rearrangement joins TRBV19 to TRBJ1-2; 8 nucleotides agree with TRBD1. Germline CDR1 reads LNHDA; CDR2 reads SQIVND (reference sequence). Trimming removed 6 bases from V and 9 bases from J; junction bases left unmatched: 9. CDR3 length: 13 amino acids. Written as DNA, the CDR3 is TGTGCCAGTAGCCTCCGGGACAGGTCTAGCTACACCTTC. Its protein product is CASSLRDRSSYTF. Looking up the rest from reference TRBV19 and TRBJ1-2 gives the full variable domain: DGGITQSPKYLFRKEGQNVTLSCEQNLNHDAMYWYRQDPGQGLRLIYYSQIVNDFQKGDIAEGYSVSREKKESFPLTVTSAQKNPTAFYLCASSLRDRSSYTFGSGTRLTVV.

The rearrangement uses TRBV2 and TRBJ2-3, with D perhaps TRBD1 (8 bases). In germline, CDR1 is SNHLY, CDR2 FYNNEI. V lost 5 bases, J lost 0 bases, and 15 bases lay in between. The CDR3 loop spans 16 amino acids. CDR3 region: CASSTTGGGSTDTQYF. The DNA for the CDR3 is TGTGCCAGCAGTACAACAGGGGGGGGTAGCACAGATACGCAGTATTTT.

The rearrangement joins TRBV29-1 to TRBJ1-1; D call uncertain. Trimming left V 2 bases short and J 3 bases short, with 13 bases between. In germline, CDR1 is SQVTM, CDR2 ANQGSEA. CDR3 length: 14 residues. The CDR3 loop is CSVENQAGDTEAFF. In nucleotides, the CDR3 is TGCAGCGTTGAAAACCAGGCCGGGGACACTGAAGCTTTCTTT.

This chain joins TRBV11-2 and TRBJ2-7, with 8 nucleotides matching TRBD2. This CDR3 is 15 amino acids long. Germline CDR1 is SGHAT and CDR2 is FQNNGV. J gave up 3 bases and V 1 base, and 5 bases lay outside the gene matches. CDR3 region: CASSLVSGEFYEQYF. CDR3 nucleotide sequence: TGTGCCAGCAGCTTAGTTAGCGGGGAGTTCTACGAGCAGTACTTC.

The chain has TRBV11-2 and TRBJ1-5, with D tentatively TRBD1 (6 bases). The CDR3 is 17 residues long. Germline V gives CDR1 SGHAT, CDR2 FQNNGV. Between the trimmed V and J ends, which lost 5 bases and 2 bases, there was a span of 19 bases. CDR3 DNA sequence: TGTGCCAGCAGCGCGGGGGAACAGGGTACTCGCAATCAGCCCCAGCATTTT. Translation gives CASSAGEQGTRNQPQHF.

The chain links TRBV24-1 to TRBJ2-1; D is uncertain. The germline V and J ends were trimmed by 3 bases and 5 bases, with 13 bases remaining between them. Germline CDR1 is KGHDR and CDR2 is SFDVKD. This CDR3 is built from 15 residues. CDR3 loop: CATSDNGALNNEQFF. The CDR3 DNA sequence: TGTGCCACCAGTGATAATGGTGCGCTTAACAATGAGCAGTTCTTC.

In its sample, this clone was seen many times. The CDR3 protein is CSAGGAEAFF. The CDR3 DNA sequence: TGCAGCGCCGGGGGTGCTGAAGCTTTCTTT. V gene TRBV29-1 combines with J gene TRBJ1-1; TRBD1 is a possible D gene (5 bases). The germline V gene has CDR1 SQVTM and CDR2 ANQGSEA. The CDR3 consists of 10 residues. Trimming took off 7 bases at V and 6 bases at J, with 9 bases between the two ends. The full variable domain, completed using reference TRBV29-1 and TRBJ1-1, is SAVISQKPSRDICQRGTSLTIQCQVDSQVTMMFWYRQQPGQSLTLIATANQGSEATYESGFVIDKFPISRPNLTFSTLTVSNMSPEDSSIYLCSAGGAEAFFGQGTRLTVV.

The rearrangement links TRBV15 to TRBJ1-4; a weak D match, TRBD1 (5 bases). V was pared by 0 bases and J by 7 bases, with 6 bases between. Germline V gene data show CDR1 as LNHNV and CDR2 as YYDKDF (reference sequence). This CDR3 has 13 amino acids. The CDR3 coding sequence is TGTGCCACCAGCAGAGAAGGGGTTGAAAAACTGTTTTTT. Protein sequence: CATSREGVEKLFF.

The rearrangement uses TRBV11-2 and TRBJ1-6; no definite D call. The V end was cut by 4 bases, the J end by 6 bases, with 13 bases between. This CDR3 comprises 15 residues. Germline assignment: CDR1 SGHAT and CDR2 FQNNGV. Here the CDR3 DNA reads TGTGCCAGCAGCTCCGGGCGGGAGTCTAATTCACCCCTCCACTTT. Translation gives CASSSGRESNSPLHF.

The rearrangement links TRBV6-5 to TRBJ1-6; D gene ambiguous. The CDR3 is 13 residues long. V lost 7 bases and J lost 6, with 10 bases in between. Germline V lookup: CDR1 MNHEY, CDR2 SVGAGI. The CDR3: CASIGAPNSPLHF. CDR3 in DNA: TGTGCCAGCATCGGTGCCCCTAATTCACCCCTCCACTTT.

The J gene is TRBJ1-2, the V gene TRBV9; 8 bases agree with TRBD1. The J segment lost 6 bases and the V segment lost 0 bases, leaving 10 bases of the junction unmatched. This CDR3 region has 16 residues. Germline CDR1 is SGDLS and CDR2 is YYNGEE. CDR3 DNA sequence: TGTGCCAGCAGCGTAGAAGATAGACAGGGGATAGATGGCTACACCTTC. Translated: CASSVEDRQGIDGYTF.

The CDR3, as DNA: TGTGCCAGCAGCTCTGAGCGTGTCTCCTACGAGCAGTACTTC. Protein: CASSSERVSYEQYF. The rearrangement links TRBV7-9 to TRBJ2-7; D remains unclear. The V end lost 4 bases, the J end lost 0 bases, and 10 bases lay between the germline ends. This CDR3 contains 14 residues. Germline V gives CDR1 SEHNR, CDR2 FQNEAQ (reference sequence).

This clone was seen just once. The V call is TRBV11-1, the J call TRBJ2-1; 10 bases line up with TRBD1. The J segment lost 12 bases and the V segment lost 4 bases, leaving 9 bases of the junction unmatched. The CDR3 covers 14 residues. Germline lookup yields CDR1 SGHAT and CDR2 FQDESV (reference sequence). The chain's CDR3 is CASSWTGGSSGQFF. CDR3 DNA sequence: TGTGCCAGCAGCTGGACAGGGGGGAGTAGTGGGCAGTTCTTC.

This chain connects TRBV20-1 to TRBJ2-3, with a possible D match to TRBD2 (5 bases). The CDR3 consists of 14 residues. Deletions cut 3 bases from V and 1 base from J, with 11 bases between. Germline V gene sequence: CDR1 DFQATT, CDR2 SNEGSKA (reference sequence). In DNA form, the CDR3 reads TGCAGTGCTAGTCCTGGCGGGCGCACAGATACGCAGTATTTT. Residues: CSASPGGRTDTQYF.

The rearrangement links TRBV14 to TRBJ2-1, with 7 nucleotides matching TRBD2. The germline V gene has CDR1 SGHDN and CDR2 FVKESK. The V and J ends lost 4 bases and 0 bases, in that order; junction bases with no gene match: 6. The CDR3 covers 16 residues. The CDR3 DNA follows: TGTGCCAGCAGCCCCGCTAGCGGTCACTCCTACAATGAGCAGTTCTTC. Encoded protein: CASSPASGHSYNEQFF.